The rows below give T cell receptor beta chains drawn from one sample of a study of identical twins. TCRdb reprocessed the 5' RACE reads with MiXCR, giving one entry per CDR3 protein. The sample has hundreds of thousands of distinct CDR3 sequences; 5.5% to 6.5% are singletons. The specimen sequenced was naive T cells sorted from blood. These receptor sequences come from a man younger than 35 in good health. Both conserved end residues are part of each CDR3. D genes are given only for firm matches. Some rows mark clone size as missing; the rest say once, few, many or name a class of expanded clone.

TRBD2,TRBJ2-1,TRBV27,few,CASSSGTTVSSYNEQFF,TGTGCCAGCAGCTCCGGGACTACCGTTTCCTCCTACAATGAGCAGTTCTTC
NA,TRBJ2-3,TRBV6-2/TRBV6-3,few,CASSYTRDSTDTQYF,TGTGCCAGCAGTTACACAAGGGACAGCACAGATACGCAGTATTTT
NA,TRBJ2-1,TRBV5-5,NA,CASSLVPVPYNEQFF,TGTGCCAGCAGCTTGGTTCCGGTTCCCTACAATGAGCAGTTCTTC
TRBD2,TRBJ2-3,TRBV29-1,many,CSVDEGLVQYF,TGCAGCGTTGATGAAGGACTAGTGCAGTATTTT
NA,TRBJ2-6,TRBV12-3/TRBV12-4,NA,CASKVNSGANVLTF,TGTGCCAGCAAAGTGAACTCTGGGGCCAACGTCCTGACTTTC
TRBD1,TRBJ2-3,TRBV6-2/TRBV6-3,NA,CASKQPGQFTDTQYF,TGTGCCAGCAAGCAACCGGGACAGTTCACAGATACGCAGTATTTT
NA,TRBJ1-6,TRBV6-5,NA,CASSFTGQVNSPLHF,TGTGCCAGCAGTTTCACGGGACAAGTTAATTCACCCCTCCACTTT
NA,TRBJ1-5,TRBV15,few,CATSRGGSEERGNQPQHF,TGTGCCACCAGCAGAGGAGGCTCCGAGGAGCGGGGCAATCAGCCCCAGCATTTT
NA,TRBJ1-2,TRBV29-1,few,CSVEGADADLNYGYTF,TGCAGCGTTGAAGGGGCAGACGCTGATCTGAACTATGGCTACACCTTC
TRBD1,TRBJ1-2,TRBV5-1,NA,CASSSIAGTGGDGYTF,TGCGCCAGCAGCTCGATCGCCGGGACAGGGGGTGATGGCTACACCTTC
NA,TRBJ1-3,TRBV27,NA,CASMNSGNTIYF,TGTGCCAGCATGAACTCTGGAAACACCATATATTTT
TRBD1,TRBJ1-5,TRBV11-2,few,CASSSTGVGQPQHF,TGTGCCAGCAGCTCAACAGGGGTGGGTCAGCCCCAGCATTTT
NA,TRBJ2-2,TRBV7-9,NA,CASSLRTGLYTGELFF,TGTGCCAGCAGCCTCCGGACCGGCCTATACACCGGGGAGCTGTTTTTT
TRBD2,TRBJ2-2,TRBV15,NA,CATSSGLAGGDTGELFF,TGTGCCACCAGCAGCGGACTAGCGGGAGGGGACACCGGGGAGCTGTTTTTT
NA,TRBJ2-3,TRBV20-1,many,CSATLIADTQYF,TGCAGTGCTACCTTAATAGCGGATACGCAGTATTTT
TRBD2,TRBJ2-3,TRBV20-1,few,CSAPREGRTDTQYF,TGCAGTGCTCCCCGGGAGGGTAGGACAGATACGCAGTATTTT
NA,TRBJ2-1,TRBV11-2,few,CASSTSGTLGLEQFF,TGTGCCAGCAGCACGTCCGGGACTTTGGGTTTGGAGCAGTTCTTC
TRBD1,TRBJ1-6,TRBV27,many,CASSRDRGYSPLHF,TGTGCCAGCAGCCGGGACAGGGGTTATTCACCCCTCCACTTT
NA,TRBJ1-4,TRBV6-5,many,CASSYSANEKLFF,TGTGCCAGCAGTTACTCTGCTAATGAAAAACTGTTTTTT
NA,TRBJ2-2,TRBV7-3,many,CASSLNIRGYGGELFF,TGTGCCAGCAGCTTAAATATAAGGGGGTACGGCGGGGAGCTGTTTTTT
NA,TRBJ1-4,TRBV28,many,CASSLQQSNEKLFF,TGTGCCAGCAGTTTACAACAGTCAAATGAAAAACTGTTTTTT
NA,TRBJ2-3,TRBV29-1,few,CSAGTFSTDTQYF,TGCAGCGCCGGGACTTTCAGCACAGATACGCAGTATTTT
TRBD2,TRBJ2-5,TRBV4-1,many,CASSQREGSRNGETQYF,TGCGCCAGCAGCCAAAGGGAGGGGAGCCGAAATGGGGAGACCCAGTACTTC
NA,TRBJ2-5,TRBV7-3,NA,CASSLSSLGETQYF,TGTGCCAGCAGCTTATCCTCCCTCGGGGAGACCCAGTACTTC
NA,TRBJ2-3,TRBV20-1,few,CSARSGKADTQYF,TGCAGTGCTAGATCGGGGAAGGCAGATACGCAGTATTTT
NA,TRBJ2-2,TRBV27,many,CASSTVFPGELFF,TGTGCCAGCAGTACAGTTTTCCCCGGGGAGCTGTTTTTT
NA,TRBJ2-5,TRBV25-1,few,CASSELGSTQETQYF,TGTGCCAGCAGTGAATTAGGCAGTACCCAAGAGACCCAGTACTTC
TRBD2,TRBJ2-5,TRBV20-1,NA,CSATTSGSGETQYF,TGCAGTGCTACGACTAGCGGAAGCGGGGAGACCCAGTACTTC
NA,TRBJ1-1,TRBV7-8,NA,CASSLVAGTMNTEAFF,TGTGCCAGCAGCTTAGTGGCCGGGACGATGAACACTGAAGCTTTCTTT
TRBD1,TRBJ2-3,TRBV14,NA,CASSRQGVHTQYF,TGTGCCAGCAGCCGACAGGGAGTCCATACGCAGTATTTT
NA,TRBJ2-1,TRBV11-2,many,CASSLGTISYNEQFF,TGTGCCAGCAGCTTAGGGACCATCTCCTACAATGAGCAGTTCTTC
TRBD2,TRBJ2-5,TRBV12-3/TRBV12-4,few,CASRGLAGVSRQETQYF,TGTGCCAGCAGGGGACTAGCGGGAGTTAGTAGACAAGAGACCCAGTACTTC
NA,TRBJ2-7,TRBV12-3/TRBV12-4,many,CASSLGGDLYEQYF,TGTGCCAGCAGCCTTGGTGGGGACCTCTACGAGCAGTACTTC
TRBD1,TRBJ2-3,TRBV7-8,few,CASSLGSGQADTDTQYF,TGTGCCAGCAGCTTAGGCTCCGGACAGGCCGACACAGATACGCAGTATTTT
NA,TRBJ2-3,TRBV10-3,many,CAITKESTDTQYF,TGTGCCATTACTAAAGAGAGCACAGATACGCAGTATTTT
NA,TRBJ2-1,TRBV11-2,few,CASSPYPTSREQFF,TGTGCCAGCAGCCCATACCCCACTAGTCGGGAGCAGTTCTTC
NA,TRBJ2-4,TRBV20-1,many,CSARREAKNIQYF,TGCAGTGCTAGACGGGAAGCCAAAAACATTCAGTACTTC
TRBD2,TRBJ2-1,TRBV6-4,many,CASSDSPLLAGGSNEQFF,TGTGCCAGCAGTGACTCCCCCTTACTAGCGGGAGGGAGCAATGAGCAGTTCTTC
TRBD2,TRBJ2-5,TRBV7-9,NA,CASSLAPSGAQETQYF,TGTGCCAGCAGCTTAGCGCCTAGCGGGGCCCAAGAGACCCAGTACTTC
NA,TRBJ1-6,TRBV20-1,many,CSARESGGANSPLHF,TGCAGTGCTAGAGAGTCCGGGGGCGCGAATTCACCCCTCCACTTT
NA,TRBJ2-1,TRBV7-9,many,CASSSYSRTRASNEQFF,TGTGCCAGCAGCTCCTACTCCCGGACCCGGGCCTCCAATGAGCAGTTCTTC
TRBD2,TRBJ2-5,TRBV4-1,many,CASSQLSGVYQETQYF,TGCGCCAGCAGCCAGCTTAGCGGGGTGTACCAAGAGACCCAGTACTTC
TRBD1,TRBJ2-7,TRBV5-1,few,CASSFGQGDGSYEQYF,TGCGCCAGCAGCTTTGGACAGGGGGACGGGTCCTACGAGCAGTACTTC
TRBD2,TRBJ2-7,TRBV5-5,many,CASSSREQLAGNYEQYF,TGTGCCAGCAGCTCCCGGGAGCAACTAGCGGGGAACTACGAGCAGTACTTC
TRBD2,TRBJ2-1,TRBV24-1,many,CATSEKLRDRRTSGSLHEQFF,TGTGCCACCAGTGAGAAACTCCGGGACAGGAGGACTAGCGGGAGCCTCCATGAGCAGTTCTTC
NA,TRBJ2-1,TRBV7-9,many,CASSFGGPYNEQFF,TGTGCCAGCAGCTTTGGCGGCCCCTACAATGAGCAGTTCTTC
TRBD2,TRBJ2-1,TRBV10-3,NA,CAIRGRDSYNEQFF,TGTGCCATCAGGGGGAGGGACTCCTACAATGAGCAGTTCTTC
NA,TRBJ2-1,TRBV10-3,many,CAISERAEGPNEQFF,TGTGCCATCAGTGAGCGCGCAGAGGGCCCTAATGAGCAGTTCTTC
TRBD1,TRBJ2-3,TRBV7-9,few,CASSQRTGQQSTQYF,TGTGCCAGCAGCCAAAGGACAGGGCAACAATCTACGCAGTATTTT
NA,TRBJ2-7,TRBV20-1,many,CSAKMATGEQYF,TGCAGTGCTAAGATGGCGACGGGGGAGCAGTACTTC
NA,TRBJ2-2,TRBV6-5,NA,CASSYDGTQNTGELFF,TGTGCCAGCAGTTACGATGGGACTCAGAACACCGGGGAGCTGTTTTTT
NA,TRBJ2-1,TRBV29-1,NA,CSGRENSYNEQFF,TGCAGCGGACGGGAGAACTCCTACAATGAGCAGTTCTTC